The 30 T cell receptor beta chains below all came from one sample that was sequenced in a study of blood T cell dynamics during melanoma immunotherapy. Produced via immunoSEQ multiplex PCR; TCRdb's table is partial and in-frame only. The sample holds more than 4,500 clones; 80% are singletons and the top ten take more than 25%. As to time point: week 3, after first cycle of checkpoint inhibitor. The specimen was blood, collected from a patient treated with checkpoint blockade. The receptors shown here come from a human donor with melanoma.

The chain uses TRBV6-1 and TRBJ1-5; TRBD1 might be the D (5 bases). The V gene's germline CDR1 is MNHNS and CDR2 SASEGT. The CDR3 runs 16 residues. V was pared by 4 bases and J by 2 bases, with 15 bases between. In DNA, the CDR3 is TGTGCCAGCAGTGTAAGGGGACGGTCGGGCAATCAGCCCCAGCATTTT. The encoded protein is CASSVRGRSGNQPQHF.

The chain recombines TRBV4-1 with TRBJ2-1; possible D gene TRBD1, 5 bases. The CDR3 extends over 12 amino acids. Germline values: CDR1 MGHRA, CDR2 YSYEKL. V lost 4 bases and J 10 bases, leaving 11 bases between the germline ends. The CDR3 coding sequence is TGCGCCAGCAGCCGCCCAGGGCAGGAGCAGTTCTTC. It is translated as CASSRPGQEQFF.

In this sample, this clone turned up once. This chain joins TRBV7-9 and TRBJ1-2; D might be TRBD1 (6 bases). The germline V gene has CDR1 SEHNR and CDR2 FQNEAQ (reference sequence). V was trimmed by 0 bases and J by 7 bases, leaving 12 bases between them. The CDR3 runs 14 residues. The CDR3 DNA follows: TGTGCCAGCAGCTTAGCCGACAGGTTCCGTGGCTACACCTTC. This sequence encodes CASSLADRFRGYTF.

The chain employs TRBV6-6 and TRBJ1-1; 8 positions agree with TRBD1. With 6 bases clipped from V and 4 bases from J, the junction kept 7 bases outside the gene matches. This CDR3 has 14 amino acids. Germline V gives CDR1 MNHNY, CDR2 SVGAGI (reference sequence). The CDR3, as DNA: TGTGCCAGCAGCCTGACAGGGGCGGGCACTGAAGCTTTCTTT. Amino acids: CASSLTGAGTEAFF.

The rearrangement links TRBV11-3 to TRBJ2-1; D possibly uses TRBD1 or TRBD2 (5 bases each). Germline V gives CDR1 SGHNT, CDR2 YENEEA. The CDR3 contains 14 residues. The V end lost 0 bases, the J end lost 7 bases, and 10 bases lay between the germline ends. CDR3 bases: TGTGCCAGCAGCTTAGATATGGGGGAGAATGAGCAGTTCTTC. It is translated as CASSLDMGENEQFF. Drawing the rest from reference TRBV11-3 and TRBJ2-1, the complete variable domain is EAGVVQSPRYKIIEKKQPVAFWCNPISGHNTLYWYLQNLGQGPELLIRYENEEAVDDSQLPKDRFSAERLKGVDSTLKIQPAELGDSAVYLCASSLDMGENEQFFGPGTRLTVL.

CDR3: CASSASWGLTYEQYF. The DNA for the CDR3 is TGTGCCAGCAGCGCCTCGTGGGGATTAACCTACGAGCAGTACTTC. The rearrangement joins TRBV7-9 to TRBJ2-7; D gene unclear. Germline lookup yields CDR1 SEHNR and CDR2 FQNEAQ (reference sequence). Trimming took off 5 bases at V and 2 bases at J, with 16 bases between the two ends. The CDR3 runs 15 residues.

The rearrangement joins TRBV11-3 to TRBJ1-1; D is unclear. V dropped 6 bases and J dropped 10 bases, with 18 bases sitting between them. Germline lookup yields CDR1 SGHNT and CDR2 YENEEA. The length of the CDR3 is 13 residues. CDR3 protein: CASSPGPIIPAFF. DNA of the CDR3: TGTGCCAGCAGTCCCGGGCCGATCATTCCAGCTTTCTTT.

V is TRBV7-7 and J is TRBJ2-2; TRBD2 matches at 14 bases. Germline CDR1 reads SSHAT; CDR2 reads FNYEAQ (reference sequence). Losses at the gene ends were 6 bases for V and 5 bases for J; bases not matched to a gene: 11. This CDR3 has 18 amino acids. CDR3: CASSQRLAGGPGTGELFF. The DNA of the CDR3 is TGTGCCAGCAGTCAACGACTAGCGGGGGGGCCTGGAACCGGGGAGCTGTTTTTT.

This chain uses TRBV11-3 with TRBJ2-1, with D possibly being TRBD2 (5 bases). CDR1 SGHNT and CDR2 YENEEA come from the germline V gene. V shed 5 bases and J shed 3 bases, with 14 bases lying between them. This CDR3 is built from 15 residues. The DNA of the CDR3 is TGTGCCAGCAGCGCAAGATCGGACTTCTACAATGAGCAGTTCTTC. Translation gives CASSARSDFYNEQFF.

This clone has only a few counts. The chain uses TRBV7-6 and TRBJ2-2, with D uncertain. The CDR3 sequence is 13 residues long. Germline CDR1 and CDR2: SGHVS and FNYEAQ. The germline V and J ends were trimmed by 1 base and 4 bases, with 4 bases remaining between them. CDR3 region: CASSLEATGELFF. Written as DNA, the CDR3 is TGTGCCAGCAGCTTAGAGGCCACCGGGGAGCTGTTTTTT.

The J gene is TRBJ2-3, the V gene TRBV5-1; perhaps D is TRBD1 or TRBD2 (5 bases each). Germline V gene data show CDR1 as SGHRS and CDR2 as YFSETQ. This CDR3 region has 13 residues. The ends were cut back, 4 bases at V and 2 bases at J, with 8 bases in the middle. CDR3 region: CASSAGTTDTQYF. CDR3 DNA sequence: TGCGCCAGCAGCGCCGGGACCACAGATACGCAGTATTTT.

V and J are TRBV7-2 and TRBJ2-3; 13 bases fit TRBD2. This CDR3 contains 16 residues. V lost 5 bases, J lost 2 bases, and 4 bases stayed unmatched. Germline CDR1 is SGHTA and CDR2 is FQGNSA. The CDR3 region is CASSHGLAGVTDTQYF. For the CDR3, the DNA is TGTGCCAGCAGCCATGGACTAGCGGGAGTCACAGATACGCAGTATTTT.

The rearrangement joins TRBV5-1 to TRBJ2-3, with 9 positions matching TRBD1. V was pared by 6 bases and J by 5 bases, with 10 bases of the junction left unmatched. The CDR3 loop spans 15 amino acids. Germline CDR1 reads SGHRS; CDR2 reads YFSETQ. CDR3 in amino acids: CASTSGTGSQDTQYF. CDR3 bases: TGCGCCAGCACCTCAGGGACAGGGTCACAAGATACGCAGTATTTT.

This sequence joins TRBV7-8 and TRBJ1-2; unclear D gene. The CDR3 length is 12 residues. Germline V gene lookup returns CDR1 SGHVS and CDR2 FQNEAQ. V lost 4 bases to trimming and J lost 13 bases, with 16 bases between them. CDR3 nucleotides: TGTGCCAGCAGCTCAACGATCCGGGCGGCCACCTTC. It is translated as CASSSTIRAATF.

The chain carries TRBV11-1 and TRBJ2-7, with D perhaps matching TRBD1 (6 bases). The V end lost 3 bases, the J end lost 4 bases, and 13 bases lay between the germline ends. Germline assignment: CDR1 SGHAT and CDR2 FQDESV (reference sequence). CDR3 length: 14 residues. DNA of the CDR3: TGTGCCAGCAGCTTGTCCAGGGGTTCGTACGAGCAGTACTTC. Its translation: CASSLSRGSYEQYF.

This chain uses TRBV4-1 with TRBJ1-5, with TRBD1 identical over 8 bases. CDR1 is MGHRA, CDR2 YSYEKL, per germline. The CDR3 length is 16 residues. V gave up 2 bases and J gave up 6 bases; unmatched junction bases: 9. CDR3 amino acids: CASSQPDRGQSQPQHF. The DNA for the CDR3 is TGCGCCAGCAGCCAACCCGACAGGGGTCAGAGTCAGCCCCAGCATTTT.

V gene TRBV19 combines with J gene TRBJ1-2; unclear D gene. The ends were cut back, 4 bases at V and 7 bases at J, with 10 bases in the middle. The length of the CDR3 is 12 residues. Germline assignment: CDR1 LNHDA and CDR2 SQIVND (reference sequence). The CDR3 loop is CASSTDLSGYTF. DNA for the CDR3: TGTGCCAGTAGTACAGACTTATCTGGCTACACCTTC.

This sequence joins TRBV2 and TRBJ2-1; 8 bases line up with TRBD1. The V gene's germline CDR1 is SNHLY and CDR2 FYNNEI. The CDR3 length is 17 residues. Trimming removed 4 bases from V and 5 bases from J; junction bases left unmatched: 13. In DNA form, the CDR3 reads TGTGCCAGCAGTGGGGGACAGGCGAACGCGTTTAACAATGAGCAGTTCTTC. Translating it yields CASSGGQANAFNNEQFF.

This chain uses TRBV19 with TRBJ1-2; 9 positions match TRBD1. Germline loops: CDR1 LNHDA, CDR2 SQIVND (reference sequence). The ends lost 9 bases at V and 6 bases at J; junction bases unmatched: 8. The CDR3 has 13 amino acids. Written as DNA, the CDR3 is TGTGCCAGCAGTCCCTGGACAGGGGATGGCTACACCTTC. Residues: CASSPWTGDGYTF.

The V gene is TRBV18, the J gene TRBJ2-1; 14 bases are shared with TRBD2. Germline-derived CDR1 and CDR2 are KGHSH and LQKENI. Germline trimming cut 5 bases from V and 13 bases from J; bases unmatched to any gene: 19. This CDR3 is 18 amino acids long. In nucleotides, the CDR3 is TGTGCCAGCTCAGACGACAGACCCGGGACTAGCGGGAGTGCACCCCAGTTCTTC. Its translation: CASSDDRPGTSGSAPQFF. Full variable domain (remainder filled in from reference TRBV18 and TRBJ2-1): NAGVMQNPRHLVRRRGQEARLRCSPMKGHSHVYWYRQLPEEGLKFMVYLQKENIIDESGMPKERFSAEFPKEGPSILRIQQVVRGDSAAYFCASSDDRPGTSGSAPQFFGPGTRLTVL.

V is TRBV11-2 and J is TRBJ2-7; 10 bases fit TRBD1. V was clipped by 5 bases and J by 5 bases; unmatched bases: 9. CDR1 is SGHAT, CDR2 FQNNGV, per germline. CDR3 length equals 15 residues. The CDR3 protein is CASSAEDRGINEQYF. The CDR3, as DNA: TGTGCCAGCAGCGCCGAGGACAGGGGGATCAACGAGCAGTACTTC.

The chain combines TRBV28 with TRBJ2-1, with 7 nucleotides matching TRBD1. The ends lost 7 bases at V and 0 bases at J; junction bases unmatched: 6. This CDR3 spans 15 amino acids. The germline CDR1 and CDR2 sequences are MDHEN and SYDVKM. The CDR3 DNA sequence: TGTGCCAGCAATCTAGGGGGCAGCTCCTACAATGAGCAGTTCTTC. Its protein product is CASNLGGSSYNEQFF.

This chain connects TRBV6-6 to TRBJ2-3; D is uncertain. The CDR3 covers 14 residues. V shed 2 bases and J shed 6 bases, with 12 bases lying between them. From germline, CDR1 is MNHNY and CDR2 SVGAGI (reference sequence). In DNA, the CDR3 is TGTGCCAGCAGTTACGTGGGCCAGGACGATACGCAGTATTTT. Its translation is CASSYVGQDDTQYF.

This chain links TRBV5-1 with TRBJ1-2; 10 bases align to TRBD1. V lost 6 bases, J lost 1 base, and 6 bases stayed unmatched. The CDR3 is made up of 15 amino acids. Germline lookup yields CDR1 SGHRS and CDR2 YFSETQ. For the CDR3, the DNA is TGCGCCAGCAACGGACAGGGGGGATTTAACTATGGCTACACCTTC. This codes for CASNGQGGFNYGYTF.

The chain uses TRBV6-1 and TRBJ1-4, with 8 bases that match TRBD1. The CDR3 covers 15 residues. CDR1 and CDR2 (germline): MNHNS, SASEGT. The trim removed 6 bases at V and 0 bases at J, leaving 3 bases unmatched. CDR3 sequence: CASRPGQATNEKLFF. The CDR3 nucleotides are TGTGCCAGCAGACCGGGACAGGCAACTAATGAAAAACTGTTTTTT.

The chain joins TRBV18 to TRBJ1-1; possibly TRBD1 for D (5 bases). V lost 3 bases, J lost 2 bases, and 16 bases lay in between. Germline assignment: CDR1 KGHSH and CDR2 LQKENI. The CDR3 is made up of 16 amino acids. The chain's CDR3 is CASSPLPQGLNTEAFF. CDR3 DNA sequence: TGTGCCAGCTCACCTTTACCTCAGGGTTTAAACACTGAAGCTTTCTTT.

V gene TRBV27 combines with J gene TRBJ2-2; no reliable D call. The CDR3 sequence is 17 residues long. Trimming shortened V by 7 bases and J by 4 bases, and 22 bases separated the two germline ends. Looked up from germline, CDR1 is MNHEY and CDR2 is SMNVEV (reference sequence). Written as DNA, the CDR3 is TGTGCCAGCACTCTTTTAGGGCTCGGAAGCCGCACCGGGGAGCTGTTTTTT. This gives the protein CASTLLGLGSRTGELFF.

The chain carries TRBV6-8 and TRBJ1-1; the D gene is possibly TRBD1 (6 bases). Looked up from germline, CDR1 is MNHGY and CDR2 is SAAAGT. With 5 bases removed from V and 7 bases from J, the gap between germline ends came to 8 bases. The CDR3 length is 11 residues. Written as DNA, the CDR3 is TGTGCCAGCAGTCTGGACAGTGAAGCTTTCTTT. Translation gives CASSLDSEAFF.

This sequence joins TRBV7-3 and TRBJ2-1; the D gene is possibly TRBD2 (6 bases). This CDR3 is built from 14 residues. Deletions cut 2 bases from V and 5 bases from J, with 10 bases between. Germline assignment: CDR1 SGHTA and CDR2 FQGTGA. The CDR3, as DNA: TGTGCCAGCAGCTTAGAACTAGCCGACAATGAGCAGTTCTTC. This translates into CASSLELADNEQFF.

CDR3 amino acids: CASSLTAGVNYGYTF. The CDR3 nucleotides read TGTGCCAGCAGCTTGACGGCAGGGGTTAACTATGGCTACACCTTC. This sequence joins TRBV5-6 and TRBJ1-2; perhaps TRBD1 as D (6 bases). Germline CDR1 and CDR2: SGHDT and YYEEEE. The length of the CDR3 is 15 residues. Deletions cut 1 base from V and 1 base from J, with 11 bases between. Complete variable domain (other parts from reference TRBV5-6 and TRBJ1-2): DAGVTQSPTHLIKTRGQQVTLRCSPKSGHDTVSWYQQALGQGPQFIFQYYEEEERQRGNFPDRFSGHQFPNYSSELNVNALLLGDSALYLCASSLTAGVNYGYTFGSGTRLTVV.